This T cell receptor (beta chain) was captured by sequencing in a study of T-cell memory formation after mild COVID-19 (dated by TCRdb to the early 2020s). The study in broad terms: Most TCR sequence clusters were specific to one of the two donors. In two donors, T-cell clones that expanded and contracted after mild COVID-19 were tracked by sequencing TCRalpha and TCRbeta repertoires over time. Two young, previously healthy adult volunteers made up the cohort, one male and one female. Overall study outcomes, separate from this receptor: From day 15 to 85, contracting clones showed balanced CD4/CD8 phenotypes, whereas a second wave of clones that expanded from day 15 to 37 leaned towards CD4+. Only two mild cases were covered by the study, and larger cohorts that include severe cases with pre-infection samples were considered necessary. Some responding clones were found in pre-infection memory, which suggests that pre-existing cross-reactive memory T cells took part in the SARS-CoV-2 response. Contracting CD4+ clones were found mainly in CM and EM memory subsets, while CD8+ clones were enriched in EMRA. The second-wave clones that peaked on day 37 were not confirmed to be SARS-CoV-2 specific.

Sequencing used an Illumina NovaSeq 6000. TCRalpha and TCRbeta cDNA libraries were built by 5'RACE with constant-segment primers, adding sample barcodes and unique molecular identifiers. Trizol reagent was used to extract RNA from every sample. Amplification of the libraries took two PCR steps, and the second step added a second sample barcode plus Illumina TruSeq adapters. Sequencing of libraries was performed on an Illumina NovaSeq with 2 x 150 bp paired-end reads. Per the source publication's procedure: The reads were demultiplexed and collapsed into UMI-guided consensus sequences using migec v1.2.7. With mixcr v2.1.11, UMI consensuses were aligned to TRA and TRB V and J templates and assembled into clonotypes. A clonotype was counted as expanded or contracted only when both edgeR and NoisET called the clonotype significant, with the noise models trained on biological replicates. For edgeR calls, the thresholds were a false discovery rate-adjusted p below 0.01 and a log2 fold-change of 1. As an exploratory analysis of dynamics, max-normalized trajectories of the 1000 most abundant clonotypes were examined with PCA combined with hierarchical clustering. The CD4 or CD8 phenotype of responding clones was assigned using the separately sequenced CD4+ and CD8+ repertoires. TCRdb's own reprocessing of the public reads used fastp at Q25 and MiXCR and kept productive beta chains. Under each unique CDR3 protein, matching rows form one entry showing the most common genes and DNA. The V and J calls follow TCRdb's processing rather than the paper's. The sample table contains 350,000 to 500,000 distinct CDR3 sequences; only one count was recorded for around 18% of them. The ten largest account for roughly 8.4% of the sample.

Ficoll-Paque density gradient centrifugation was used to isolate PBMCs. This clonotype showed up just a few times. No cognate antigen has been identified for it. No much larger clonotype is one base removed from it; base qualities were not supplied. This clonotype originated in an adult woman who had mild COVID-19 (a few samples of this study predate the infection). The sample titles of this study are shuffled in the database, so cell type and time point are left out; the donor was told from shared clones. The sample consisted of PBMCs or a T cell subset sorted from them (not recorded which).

The CDR3 has the sequence CASSRLSGLTPYEQYF. The DNA sequence is as follows: TGTGCCAGCAGCCGCCTTAGCGGGCTGACTCCCTACGAGCAGTACTTC. The chain is assembled from TRBV7-9 and TRBJ2-7; 7 bases in the junction line up with TRBD2. CDR1 and CDR2 (SEHNR, FQNEAQ) derive from the germline V gene (reference sequence). V is cut back by 5 bases and J by 2 bases, with 12 bases in the junction unmatched. Its CDR3 holds 16 amino acids, cysteine through phenylalanine. Kept here is only the CDR3 DNA, which spans 48 bases and is read in frame from base 1.